This note documents a single TCR beta chain sequence. Its antigen is undetermined. The sample is drawn from a study of glioma-infiltrating T cells. Study-wide points: Non-neoplastic patients had below-expected tissue-blood divergence, while all gliomas exceeded expectation.

Amplification of TCR alpha and beta CDR3 regions from RNA used iRepertoire nested multiplex PCR. TCRdb recomputed calls from the multiplex PCR reads with MiXCR, one row per CDR3 protein. The sample has fewer than 500,000 distinct CDR3 sequences, more than 35% seen once. Trimming cost V 1 base and J 1 base; bases outside gene matches: 4. CDR3 length: 16 amino acids. Germline CDR1 reads SGHTA; CDR2 reads FQGNSA. The chain employs TRBV7-2 and TRBJ2-1; 7 bases fit TRBD2. This clonotype was sampled from a human donor with low-grade glioma or glioblastoma, undergoing nonglioma brain surgery, or in good health (not recorded which). The sequencing sample was made of glioma tissue, nonneoplastic brain tissue, or PBMCs (not recorded which). CDR3 loop: CASSLVGGGSYNEQFF. In DNA form, the CDR3 reads TGTGCCAGCAGCTTAGTCGGGGGAGGGTCCTACAATGAGCAGTTCTTC. Full variable domain (remainder filled in from reference TRBV7-2 and TRBJ2-1): GAGVSQSPSNKVTEKGKDVELRCDPISGHTALYWYRQSLGQGLEFLIYFQGNSAPDKSGLPSDRFSAERTGGSVSTLTIQRTQQEDSAVYLCASSLVGGGSYNEQFFGPGTRLTVL.